The sequence of this T cell receptor (beta chain) was determined in a study of T cells in Graves' hyperthyroidism and ophthalmopathy. The study, taken as a whole, reports: Blood samples included most of the expanded thyroid clonotypes exceeding 0.001.

The length of the CDR3 is 14 residues. Germline CDR1 reads MNHNS; CDR2 reads SASEGT. Germline trimming cut 11 bases from V and 2 bases from J; bases unmatched to any gene: 11. Patients aged 18 to 65 had newly diagnosed hyperthyroidism of under 2 months' duration. Clinical symptoms, serum thyroxine and TRAb, thyroid ultrasound and orbital computed tomography were used for the diagnoses. With respect to this clonotype: Its antigen is undetermined.

Regions amplified from RNA transcripts were the TCR beta CDR3 regions. In the first-round RT-PCR of the TCR CDR3, the HTBI primer set was used. TCRdb re-derived calls from the multiplex PCR reads in MiXCR, one entry per CDR3 protein. Altogether hundreds of thousands of distinct CDR3 sequences are present, approximately 19% being singletons, with the ten largest covering 16%. This TCR derives from a woman aged 50 to 60 with Graves' hyperthyroidism that later progressed to Graves' ophthalmopathy. The specimen was blood. V and J are TRBV6-1 and TRBJ2-7; 8 positions agree with TRBD2. The CDR3 DNA sequence: TGTGCCGCGCGGCCGGGACTAGGGACCTACGAGCAGTACTTC. Translating gives CAARPGLGTYEQYF.